The rows below give T cell receptor beta chains drawn from one sample of a study of coeliac disease. TCRdb's table, derived via immunoSEQ multiplex PCR, lists solely in-frame clones and lacks some. The sample lists about 960 clones, around three fifths seen once, with about an eighth in the top ten. Sequencing used lamina propria lymphocytes from the gut. The receptors stem from a woman between 50 and 59 years old with celiac disease on a gluten-free diet. Both conserved end residues are part of each CDR3. The order of the fields is CDR3 DNA, CDR3 protein, J gene, D gene, clone size, V gene. The D gene is left open where the match is weak. Clone size is given for some rows only: seen once, a few or many times, or a class if the clone is expanded.

TGTGCCAGCTCACCAACGCGGGGGGGCCCCAATGAGCAGTTCTTC	CASSPTRGGPNEQFF	TRBJ2-1	TRBD2	few	TRBV18
TGTGCCAGCAGAAACTTCGGGACAGCTTCCTACGAGCAGTACTTC	CASRNFGTASYEQYF	TRBJ2-7	TRBD1	NA	TRBV2
TGTGCCAGCAGCTTGGGTCAGGGGTCAACTAATGAAAAACTGTTTTTT	CASSLGQGSTNEKLFF	TRBJ1-4	NA	NA	TRBV5-4
TGTGCCAGCTCCTCCTTACAGGAGAGCTCCTATAATTCACCCCTCCACTTT	CASSSLQESSYNSPLHF	TRBJ1-6	NA	NA	TRBV27
TGTGCTAGCAGCCCAGGGGGGTATCAAGAGACCCAGTACTTC	CASSPGGYQETQYF	TRBJ2-5	NA	NA	TRBV7-7
TGCGCCAGCAGTGAGGGGTTTGGCAGGGCCTCTTGGCGGGGGGCCGTACAGGGTGAGCAGTTCTTC	CASSEGFGRASWRGAVQGEQFF	TRBJ2-1	TRBD2	large	TRBV10-2
TGTGCCAGCTCCACCCCTTGGGACAAGTCGTTCTGGGACTATGGCTACACCTTC	CASSTPWDKSFWDYGYTF	TRBJ1-2	NA	few	TRBV18
TGCAGCGCTGACTGGGGGCAGGGTGGGAATGAGCAGTTCTTC	CSADWGQGGNEQFF	TRBJ2-1	NA	NA	TRBV29-1
TGTGCCAGTAGTCCGGAGGGGGCCCTACTCTCTGGGGCCAACGTCCTGACTTTC	CASSPEGALLSGANVLTF	TRBJ2-6	NA	once	TRBV19
TGTGCCAGCAGCTTAGGCCTGGGGCCGGGCACTGAAGCTTTCTTT	CASSLGLGPGTEAFF	TRBJ1-1	NA	few	TRBV13
TGTGCCAGCAGTGAATACAGGGTTCGCGTTTGTGAAGCTTTCTTT	CASSEYRVRVCEAFF	TRBJ1-1	NA	few	TRBV6-1
TGCGCCAGCAGCCAAGCGATCTTGTGGCCAGGGGATACCGGGGAGCTGTTTTTT	CASSQAILWPGDTGELFF	TRBJ2-2	NA	NA	TRBV4-3
TGCGCCAGCAGCTTGACAGAGGGCTATGGCTACACCTTC	CASSLTEGYGYTF	TRBJ1-2	NA	NA	TRBV5-1
TGTGCCAGCTCACCACCCTGGGTCGGAGGTTTGGGGTCCGATGAGCAGTTCTTC	CASSPPWVGGLGSDEQFF	TRBJ2-1	NA	NA	TRBV18
TGTGCCAGCGAGGCCTTGAGCTCTGGAAACACCATATATTTT	CASEALSSGNTIYF	TRBJ1-3	NA	once	TRBV6-1
TGCGCCAGCAGTGAGTCGGTCGTTCTCTGGTGGGGCATTAGCAACACCATATATTTT	CASSESVVLWWGISNTIYF	TRBJ1-3	NA	few	TRBV10-2
TGTGCCAGCGACCTACTAGCGGGGGGTTCAAATGAGCAGTTCTTC	CASDLLAGGSNEQFF	TRBJ2-1	TRBD2	NA	TRBV18
TGTGCCAGCAGCCAAGCGGTCCTAGCGGGGGACGAGCAGTACTTC	CASSQAVLAGDEQYF	TRBJ2-7	TRBD2	NA	TRBV4-2
TGTGCCAGCCAAAGCTTGGGGGCGGAGTATGGCTACACCTTC	CASQSLGAEYGYTF	TRBJ1-2	NA	NA	TRBV19
TGTGCCAGCAGCTTACGGCCAGGGGGCTTCGACAATGAGCAGTTCTTC	CASSLRPGGFDNEQFF	TRBJ2-1	TRBD1	NA	TRBV7-2
TGCGCCAGCAGCTTGGGCCAGGCCTTAACCCATGAGCAGTTCTTC	CASSLGQALTHEQFF	TRBJ2-1	NA	NA	TRBV5-1
TGTGCCAGTAGTATTGGGTCAGACTATTATGGCTACACCTTC	CASSIGSDYYGYTF	TRBJ1-2	NA	NA	TRBV19
TGCGCCAGCAGCCAAGGAACGGGGGTCTCCTACGAGCAGTACTTC	CASSQGTGVSYEQYF	TRBJ2-7	NA	NA	TRBV4-3
TGTGCCAGCAGCTTAGCGCGGGGGGAATTCGAGCAGTACTTC	CASSLARGEFEQYF	TRBJ2-7	TRBD2	few	TRBV7-6
TGTGCCAGCAGCCAAGAAGATAGCGGGGACCGCACAGATACGCAGTATTTT	CASSQEDSGDRTDTQYF	TRBJ2-3	TRBD2	once	TRBV4-2
TGTGCCAGCAGCTTTGGACAGGGAAATTCACCCCTCCACTTT	CASSFGQGNSPLHF	TRBJ1-6	TRBD1	few	TRBV7-8
TGTGCCATCAGCGGGGCGGGGTTGACAGCTTTCTTT	CAISGAGLTAFF	TRBJ1-1	NA	NA	TRBV10-3
TGCGCCAGCAGCCTACAACAGGTAGTGAGCAATGAGCAGTTCTTC	CASSLQQVVSNEQFF	TRBJ2-1	NA	NA	TRBV5-1
TGCGCCAGCAGCCCTAACCCGGGACAGGAATACAATGAGCAGTTCTTC	CASSPNPGQEYNEQFF	TRBJ2-1	TRBD1	NA	TRBV4-3
TGTGCCGCTGGCCCCGGGACTAGCGGGGAAGAGACCCAGTACTTC	CAAGPGTSGEETQYF	TRBJ2-5	TRBD2	once	TRBV9
TGTGCCAGCTCACCATTCAGGGCCCAATCGGACACCGGGGAGCTGTTTTTT	CASSPFRAQSDTGELFF	TRBJ2-2	NA	NA	TRBV18
TGCGCCAGCAGCGGGCCGGGACAGGGACCCTATGGCTACACCTTC	CASSGPGQGPYGYTF	TRBJ1-2	TRBD1	NA	TRBV5-1
TGTGCCAGCAGCTTAACTTGTGACCGGGACAGGCCTGGGCAGCCCCAGCATTTT	CASSLTCDRDRPGQPQHF	TRBJ1-5	TRBD1	few	TRBV11-2
TGCGCCAGCAGCTTCCTGAGCCCACTTTCCTACTGGGAGCAGTACTTC	CASSFLSPLSYWEQYF	TRBJ2-7	NA	NA	TRBV5-1
TGTGCCAGCAGCTCGGCCGGGACAGCCGGCTATGGCTACACCTTC	CASSSAGTAGYGYTF	TRBJ1-2	TRBD1	NA	TRBV11-2
TGTGCCAGCAGTTCGAACCTTCAGGGGGCCGGCTCCTACAATGAGCAGTTCTTC	CASSSNLQGAGSYNEQFF	TRBJ2-1	TRBD1	few	TRBV27
TGTGCTAGTGGTTTGGCCGAGAGGAGAGGGTCCCTCTCTGGAAACACCATATATTTT	CASGLAERRGSLSGNTIYF	TRBJ1-3	NA	NA	TRBV12-5
TGTGCCAGCAGTGTGCAGGGGGCGGGCGGGGAGCTGTTTTTT	CASSVQGAGGELFF	TRBJ2-2	TRBD1	few	TRBV2
TGCGCCAGCAGCCAAGCAGGGTCCGATTATCAGCCCCAGCATTTT	CASSQAGSDYQPQHF	TRBJ1-5	NA	NA	TRBV4-1
TGTGCCACCAGCAGAGATCATTCGGCAGGGCCTTCCTACGAGCAGTACTTC	CATSRDHSAGPSYEQYF	TRBJ2-7	NA	NA	TRBV15
TGTGCCAGCAGCTTATGGCTTGGGGGACTAGCGGGGTTAGAGACCCAGTACTTC	CASSLWLGGLAGLETQYF	TRBJ2-5	TRBD2	few	TRBV7-9